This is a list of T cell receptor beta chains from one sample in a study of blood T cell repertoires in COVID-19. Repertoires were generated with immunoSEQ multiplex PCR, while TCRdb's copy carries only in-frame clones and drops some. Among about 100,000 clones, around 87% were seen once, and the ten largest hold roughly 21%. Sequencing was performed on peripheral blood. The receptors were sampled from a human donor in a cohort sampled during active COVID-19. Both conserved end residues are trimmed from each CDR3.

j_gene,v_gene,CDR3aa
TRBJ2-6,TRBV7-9,ASRLSDSGANVLT
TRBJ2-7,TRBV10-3,AARPAGAFEQY
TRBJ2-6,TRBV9,ASSVPGRGPGANVLT
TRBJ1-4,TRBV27,ASSFLGPIGEKLF
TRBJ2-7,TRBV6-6,ASSYPRGNEQY
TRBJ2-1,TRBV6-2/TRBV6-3,ASSRTSGSSEQF
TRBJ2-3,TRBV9,ASSAYAGTGTSTDTQY
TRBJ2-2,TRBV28,ASSPPPAGGKTGELF
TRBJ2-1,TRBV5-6,ASSQGVLGDNEQF
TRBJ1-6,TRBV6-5,ASSYIGRRDNSPLH
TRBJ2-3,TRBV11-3,ASSLGSSSTDTQY
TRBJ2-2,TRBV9,ASSVRIVADTGELF
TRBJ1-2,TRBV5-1,ASSLILTGNGYT
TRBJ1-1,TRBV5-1,ASSITGAGRAEAF
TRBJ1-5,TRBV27,ASSPLAAGSQPQH
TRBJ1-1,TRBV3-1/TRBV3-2,ASSQGQTTEAF
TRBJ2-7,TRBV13,ASSLGLLAGGQTHREQY
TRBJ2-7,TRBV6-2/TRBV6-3,ASSFNGQGSWSATYEQY
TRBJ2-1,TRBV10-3,AISEPGTSTF
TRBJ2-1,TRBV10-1,ASSVRTQGNSYNEQF
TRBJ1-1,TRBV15,ATSRDRPTVNTEAF
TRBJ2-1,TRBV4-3,ASSIQRDRRGFHEQF
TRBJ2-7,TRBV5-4,ASSDTLLATFSYEQY
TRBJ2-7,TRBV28,ASSLLRGASGSIEQY
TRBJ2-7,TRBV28,ASSSDRVYEQY
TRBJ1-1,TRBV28,ASILRRGAEAF
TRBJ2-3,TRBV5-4,ASSLKSVSTDTQY
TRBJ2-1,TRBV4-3,ASSQERTGGNNEQF
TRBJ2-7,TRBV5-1,ASSLDGTLSDEQY
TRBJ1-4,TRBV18,ASSLGREEKLF
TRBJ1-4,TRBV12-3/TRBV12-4,ASRPEDEKLF
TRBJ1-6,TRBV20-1,SASDPSRVDNSPLH
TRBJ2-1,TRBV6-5,ASRASYNEQF
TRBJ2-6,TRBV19,ASTATGISGANVLT
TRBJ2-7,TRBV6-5,ASSSGQGRSYEQY
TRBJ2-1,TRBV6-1,ASSEERAGRSYNEQF
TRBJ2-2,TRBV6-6,ASTVVRNTGELF
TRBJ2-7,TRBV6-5,ASRAGDRDEQY
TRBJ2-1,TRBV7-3,ASRAEGPYNEQF
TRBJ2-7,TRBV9,ASSVDSPYEQY
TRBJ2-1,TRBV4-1,ASSPISGVEF
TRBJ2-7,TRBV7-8,ASSLERVPRRADYEQY
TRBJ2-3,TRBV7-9,ASSGLADFTDTQY
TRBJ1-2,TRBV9,ASSGTGLSGYT
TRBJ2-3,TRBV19,ASRGQGTDTQY
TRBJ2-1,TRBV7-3,ASRLAGSYNEQF
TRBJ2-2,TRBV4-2,ASSQGQLAGELF
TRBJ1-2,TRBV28,ASDRGMTFYGYT
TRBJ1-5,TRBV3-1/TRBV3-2,ASSQDRYSNQPQH
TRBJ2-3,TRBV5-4,ASSSTGLSPDTQY
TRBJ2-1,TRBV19,ASSPQYFQAFLPDEQF